Sequencing of this TCR beta chain was carried out in a study of blood T cell repertoires in COVID-19. Trimming removed 10 bases from V and 4 bases from J, with 14 bases in between. This CDR3 region has 12 residues. Profiled with immunoSEQ multiplex PCR; TCRdb holds only in-frame clones, not every one. The sample records roughly 280,000 clones, over 80% being singletons. The chain employs TRBV12-3 or TRBV12-4 and TRBJ2-7; D perhaps matches TRBD1 (7 bases). The material sequenced was peripheral blood. This receptor was taken from a man aged 60-69 years who had recovered from COVID-19. CDR3 in amino acids: CATRRGRYEQYF. CDR3 nucleotide sequence: TGTGCCACCCGGAGGGGGCGTTACGAGCAGTACTTC.